The 22 T cell receptor beta chains presented below share a single source sample, sequenced in a study of T cells in tuberculosis. Profiling relied on immunoSEQ multiplex PCR, and the TCRdb table lists in-frame clones only, not all of them. The table lists roughly 30,000 clones, approximately 93% of them singletons. Sequencing input: PBMCs. These receptors were collected from a donor aged 10-29 years with latent tuberculosis or without tuberculosis infection.

The V call is TRBV4-1, the J call TRBJ2-7, with TRBD1 matching 7 bases. Germline V gene sequence: CDR1 MGHRA, CDR2 YSYEKL. This CDR3 region has 13 residues. Trimming removed 4 bases from V and 6 bases from J; junction bases left unmatched: 6. The CDR3 here is CASSPTGVGEQYF. CDR3 in DNA: TGCGCCAGCAGCCCCACAGGGGTTGGCGAGCAGTACTTC.

The chain recombines TRBV15 with TRBJ1-1, with TRBD1 as a possible D gene (6 bases). This CDR3 region has 15 residues. V shed 2 bases and J shed 1 base, with 11 bases lying between them. Germline loops: CDR1 LNHNV, CDR2 YYDKDF (reference sequence). The CDR3 DNA reads TGTGCCACCAGCAGAACTTTAGGGGGGAACACTGAAGCTTTCTTT. Encoded protein: CATSRTLGGNTEAFF. Full variable domain (remainder filled in from reference TRBV15 and TRBJ1-1): DAMVIQNPRYQVTQFGKPVTLSCSQTLNHNVMYWYQQKSSQAPKLLFHYYDKDFNNEADTPDNFQSRRPNTSFCFLDIRSPGLGDTAMYLCATSRTLGGNTEAFFGQGTRLTVV.

The chain is built from TRBV15 and TRBJ2-7; D gene unclear. Germline CDR1 and CDR2: LNHNV and YYDKDF (reference sequence). The V gene lost 0 bases and the J gene lost 4 bases, with 10 bases spanning the gap. The CDR3 consists of 14 residues. The chain's CDR3 is CATSRDLNYYEQYF. DNA for the CDR3: TGTGCCACCAGCAGAGATCTCAACTATTACGAGCAGTACTTC.

The V call is TRBV18, the J call TRBJ1-5, with D possibly TRBD1 on 5 matching bases. Germline values: CDR1 KGHSH, CDR2 LQKENI. The CDR3 runs 13 residues. V dropped 11 bases and J dropped 3 bases, with 14 bases sitting between them. The CDR3 region has the DNA TGTGCCTGCGGATCGGGGGTCAATCAGCCCCAGCATTTT. Protein sequence: CACGSGVNQPQHF. The full variable domain, in which reference TRBV18 and TRBJ1-5 provide the parts outside the CDR3, is NAGVMQNPRHLVRRRGQEARLRCSPMKGHSHVYWYRQLPEEGLKFMVYLQKENIIDESGMPKERFSAEFPKEGPSILRIQQVVRGDSAAYFCACGSGVNQPQHFGDGTRLSIL.

The chain carries TRBV7-2 and TRBJ2-2; D possibly corresponds to TRBD2 (5 bases). CDR3 length: 15 amino acids. Germline loops: CDR1 SGHTA, CDR2 FQGNSA. V was cut by 5 bases and J by 5 bases, with 15 bases left in between. CDR3 coding DNA: TGTGCCAGCAGCCGGAGAGAGGGTGGAACCGGGGAGCTGTTTTTT. Residues: CASSRREGGTGELFF.

DNA of the CDR3: TGTGCCAGCAGTTTGTATTCCCCCCAGCGGGGACTCCAAGAGACCCAGTACTTC. It translates to CASSLYSPQRGLQETQYF. This chain connects TRBV28 to TRBJ2-5, with 7 bases fitting TRBD2. The CDR3 extends over 18 amino acids. Trimming removed 3 bases from V and 1 base from J; junction bases left unmatched: 14. Looked up from germline, CDR1 is MDHEN and CDR2 is SYDVKM.

The CDR3 region is CSVDGRTYNEQFF. The CDR3 DNA sequence: TGCAGCGTTGACGGGAGGACCTACAATGAGCAGTTCTTC. The genes are TRBV29-1 and TRBJ2-1, with TRBD2 matching 7 bases. CDR1 and CDR2 from the germline V gene are SQVTM and ANQGSEA. V lost 3 bases and J lost 2; bases outside the gene matches: 1. The CDR3 spans 13 residues.

The chain carries TRBV4-1 and TRBJ1-1; D is undetermined. This CDR3 contains 14 residues. The V gene's germline CDR1 is MGHRA and CDR2 YSYEKL. The germline V and J ends were trimmed by 4 bases and 1 base, with 10 bases remaining between them. The CDR3 bases are TGCGCCAGCAGCCCGTTCTATCGGAACACTGAAGCTTTCTTT. Translating gives CASSPFYRNTEAFF.

The chain recombines TRBV7-2 with TRBJ2-5, with D perhaps TRBD2 (6 bases). CDR3 length equals 16 residues. CDR1 and CDR2 from the germline V gene are SGHTA and FQGNSA. V lost 5 bases and J lost 2, with 18 bases in between. In nucleotides, the CDR3 is TGTGCCAGCAGCAAGCCCAAGACGGACTATCAAGAGACCCAGTACTTC. Translating it yields CASSKPKTDYQETQYF.

This chain links TRBV28 with TRBJ2-7, with 7 bases lining up with TRBD1. V shed 5 bases, J shed 2 bases, and the junction held 9 bases outside the gene matches. This CDR3 is built from 15 residues. Per germline, CDR1 MDHEN and CDR2 SYDVKM. The CDR3 is CASSQIQGVPYEQYF. CDR3 sequence (DNA): TGTGCCAGCAGTCAGATTCAGGGGGTACCCTACGAGCAGTACTTC.

The chain couples TRBV5-1 to TRBJ2-5; 13 bases fit TRBD2. The CDR3 loop spans 18 amino acids. The ends lost 0 bases at V and 4 bases at J; junction bases unmatched: 9. CDR1 is SGHRS, CDR2 YFSETQ, per germline. CDR3 DNA: TGCGCCAGCAGCTTGGCCAAAACGGGACTAGCGGGACGAGAGACCCAGTACTTC. Amino acids: CASSLAKTGLAGRETQYF.

This clone was observed once. This rearrangement joins TRBV27 to TRBJ1-1; 8 bases match TRBD1. This CDR3 has 14 amino acids. V lost 5 bases, J lost 4 bases, and 6 bases stayed unmatched. The germline V gene encodes CDR1 MNHEY and CDR2 SMNVEV (reference sequence). CDR3 sequence reads: CASSPQGAPTEAFF. DNA of the CDR3: TGTGCCAGCAGTCCCCAGGGGGCGCCCACTGAAGCTTTCTTT.

This clone has a single count. V and J are TRBV9 and TRBJ2-5, with TRBD2 identical over 10 bases. J gave up 4 bases and V 0 bases, and 6 bases lay outside the gene matches. The V gene's germline CDR1 is SGDLS and CDR2 YYNGEE. The CDR3 loop spans 16 amino acids. This chain's CDR3 is CASSVGLAGVTETQYF. DNA for the CDR3: TGTGCCAGCAGCGTAGGGCTAGCGGGAGTAACAGAGACCCAGTACTTC.

V usage is TRBV21-1 and J usage is TRBJ2-7; TRBD1 is the table's D call, not checked against the DNA. TRBV21-1 is assigned pseudogene status. The CDR3 covers 15 residues. This CDR3 is CASTQDRLSSYEQYF. DNA for the CDR3: TGTGCCAGCACCCAGGACAGGCTGAGCTCCTACGAGCAGTACTTC.

V usage is TRBV5-4 and J usage is TRBJ2-4, with 8 bases matching TRBD2. The CDR3 sequence is 11 residues long. Germline lookup yields CDR1 SGHNT and CDR2 YYREEE (reference sequence). V lost 8 bases to trimming and J lost 8 bases; unmatched junction nucleotides: 3. The CDR3 spells CASRSGDIQYF. DNA for the CDR3: TGTGCCAGTCGTAGCGGGGACATTCAGTACTTC. Full variable domain (outside the CDR3, taken from reference TRBV5-4 and TRBJ2-4): ETGVTQSPTHLIKTRGQQVTLRCSSQSGHNTVSWYQQALGQGPQFIFQYYREEENGRGNFPPRFSGLQFPNYSSELNVNALELDDSALYLCASRSGDIQYFGAGTRLSVL.

The rearrangement links TRBV5-8 to TRBJ2-1, with 9 nucleotides matching TRBD1. Looked up from germline, CDR1 is SGHTS and CDR2 is YDEGEE. The CDR3 length is 17 residues. V was clipped by 9 bases and J by 2 bases; unmatched bases: 15. The CDR3, as DNA: TGTGCCACCTGGGGACAGGGTAAAGGAGTAGCCTACAATGAGCAGTTCTTC. Its protein is CATWGQGKGVAYNEQFF.

The gene calls are TRBV30 and TRBJ1-3; TRBD1 matches 10 bases. The germline gives CDR1 GTSNPN, CDR2 SVGIG (reference sequence). This CDR3 has 14 amino acids. V lost 6 bases and J lost 2; bases outside the gene matches: 4. The DNA of the CDR3 is TGTGCCTGCCGGACAGGGGGAACTGGAAACACCATATATTTT. Translation: CACRTGGTGNTIYF.

The gene calls are TRBV30 and TRBJ2-7; D not resolved. The V end lost 2 bases, the J end lost 2 bases, and 7 bases lay between the germline ends. Germline CDR1 is GTSNPN and CDR2 is SVGIG (reference sequence). This CDR3 has 12 amino acids. Here the CDR3 DNA reads TGTGCCTGGAGTCCAGATCCCTACGAGCAGTACTTC. It translates to CAWSPDPYEQYF.

V is TRBV28 and J is TRBJ1-2; D remains unclear. Germline V gene sequence: CDR1 MDHEN, CDR2 SYDVKM. Trimming removed 5 bases at V and 0 bases at J, with 13 bases between. The CDR3 is made up of 15 amino acids. The CDR3, as DNA: TGTGCCAGCAGTCGAACCCGCGTAGCTAACTATGGCTACACCTTC. Translated, it gives CASSRTRVANYGYTF.

This clone turned up a few times. The V gene is TRBV2, the J gene TRBJ1-2, with a weak D call TRBD1 (5 bases). The V gene's germline CDR1 is SNHLY and CDR2 FYNNEI. V gave up 6 bases and J gave up 8 bases, with 10 bases separating them. The CDR3 is made up of 11 amino acids. In nucleotides, the CDR3 is TGTGCCAGCAGGCGGACACGAGGCTACACCTTC. Protein: CASRRTRGYTF.

V and J are TRBV5-5 and TRBJ2-1; 9 nucleotides align to TRBD1. CDR1 and CDR2 from the germline V gene are SGHKS and YYEKEE (reference sequence). There are 15 residues in the CDR3. V shed 4 bases, J shed 5 bases, and the junction held 7 bases outside the gene matches. CDR3 DNA sequence: TGTGCCAGCAGCCAAGAAGGACAGGGGAACAATGAGCAGTTCTTC. This translates into CASSQEGQGNNEQFF.

The chain couples TRBV2 to TRBJ2-3; the D gene is possibly TRBD2 (6 bases). V was clipped by 5 bases and J by 1 base, with 16 bases between them. Germline loops: CDR1 SNHLY, CDR2 FYNNEI. The CDR3 length is 16 residues. In nucleotides, the CDR3 is TGTGCCAGCAGTTCAAACCGGGACTTACGCACAGATACGCAGTATTTT. It encodes CASSSNRDLRTDTQYF. Supplemented by reference TRBV2 and TRBJ2-3, the full variable domain reads EPEVTQTPSHQVTQMGQEVILRCVPISNHLYFYWYRQILGQKVEFLVSFYNNEISEKSEIFDDQFSVERPDGSNFTLKIRSTKLEDSAMYFCASSSNRDLRTDTQYFGPGTRLTVL.